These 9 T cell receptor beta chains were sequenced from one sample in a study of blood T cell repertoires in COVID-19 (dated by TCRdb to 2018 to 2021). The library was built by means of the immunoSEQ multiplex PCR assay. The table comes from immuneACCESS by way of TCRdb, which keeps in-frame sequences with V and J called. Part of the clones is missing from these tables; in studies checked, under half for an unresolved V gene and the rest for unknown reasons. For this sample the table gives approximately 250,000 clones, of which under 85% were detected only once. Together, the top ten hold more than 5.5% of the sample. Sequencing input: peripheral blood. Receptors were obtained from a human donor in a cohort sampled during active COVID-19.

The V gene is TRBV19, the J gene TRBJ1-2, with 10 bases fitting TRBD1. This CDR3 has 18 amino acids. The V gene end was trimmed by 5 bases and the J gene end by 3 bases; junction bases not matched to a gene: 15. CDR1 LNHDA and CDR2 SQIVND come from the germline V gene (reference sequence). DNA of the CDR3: TGTGCCAGTAGTCAGTATGGGGGAAGACAGGGGGCGGACTATGGCTACACCTTC. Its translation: CASSQYGGRQGADYGYTF.

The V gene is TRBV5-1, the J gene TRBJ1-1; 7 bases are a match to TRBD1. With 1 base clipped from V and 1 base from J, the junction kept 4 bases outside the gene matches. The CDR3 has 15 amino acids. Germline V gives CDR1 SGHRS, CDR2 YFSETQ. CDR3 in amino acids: CASSLNRGWNTEAFF. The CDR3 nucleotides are TGCGCCAGCAGCTTGAACAGGGGTTGGAACACTGAAGCTTTCTTT.

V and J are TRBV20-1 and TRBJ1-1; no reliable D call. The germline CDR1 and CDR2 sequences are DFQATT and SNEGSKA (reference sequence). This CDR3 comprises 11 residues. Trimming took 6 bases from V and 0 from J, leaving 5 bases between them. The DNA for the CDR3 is TGCAGTGCCCCTCTGAACACTGAAGCTTTCTTT. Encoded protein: CSAPLNTEAFF.

For the CDR3, the DNA is TGTGCCAGCAGGGCCAGGGGGGCCTCTGGGGCCAACGTCCTGACTTTC. Its protein is CASRARGASGANVLTF. The rearrangement links TRBV2 to TRBJ2-6; TRBD1 might be the D (7 bases). CDR1 and CDR2 from the germline V gene are SNHLY and FYNNEI. Trimming stripped 6 bases from V and 0 bases from J, with 12 bases between. This CDR3 is built from 16 residues.

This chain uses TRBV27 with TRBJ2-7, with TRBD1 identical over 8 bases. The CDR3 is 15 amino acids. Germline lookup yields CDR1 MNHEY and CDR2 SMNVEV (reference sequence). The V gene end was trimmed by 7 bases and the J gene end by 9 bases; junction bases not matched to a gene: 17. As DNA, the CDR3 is TGTGCCAGCAAGCGACCGGGACAGGATCCGCTTGGGCAGTACTTC. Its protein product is CASKRPGQDPLGQYF.

The CDR3 sequence is CASSQARGSYNEQFF. The DNA of the CDR3 is TGTGCCAGCAGCCAAGCGAGGGGGTCCTACAATGAGCAGTTCTTC. This chain uses TRBV3-1 (or the pseudogene TRBV3-2) with TRBJ2-1; weak D call: TRBD1 (6 bases). There are 15 residues in the CDR3. Per the germline V gene, CDR1 is LGHDT and CDR2 is YNNKEL (reference sequence). V lost 1 base and J 1 base, leaving 8 bases between the germline ends.

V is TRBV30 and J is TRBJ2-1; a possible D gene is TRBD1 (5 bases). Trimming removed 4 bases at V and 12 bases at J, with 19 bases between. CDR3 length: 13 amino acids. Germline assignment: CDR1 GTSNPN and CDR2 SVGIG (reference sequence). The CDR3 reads CAWMIGDFSGQFF. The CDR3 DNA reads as TGTGCCTGGATGATAGGGGATTTTTCGGGGCAGTTCTTC. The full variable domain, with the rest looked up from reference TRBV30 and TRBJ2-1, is SQTIHQWPATLVQPVGSPLSLECTVEGTSNPNLYWYRQAAGRGLQLLFYSVGIGQISSEVPQNLSASRPQDRQFILSSKKLLLSDSGFYLCAWMIGDFSGQFFGPGTRLTVL.

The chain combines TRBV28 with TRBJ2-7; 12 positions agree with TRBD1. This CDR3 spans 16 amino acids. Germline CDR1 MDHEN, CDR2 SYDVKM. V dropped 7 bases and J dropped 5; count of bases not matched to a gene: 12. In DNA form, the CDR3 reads TGTGCCAGCACCCCTTCCGGGACAGGGGGCCTGAACGAGCAGTACTTC. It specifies CASTPSGTGGLNEQYF.

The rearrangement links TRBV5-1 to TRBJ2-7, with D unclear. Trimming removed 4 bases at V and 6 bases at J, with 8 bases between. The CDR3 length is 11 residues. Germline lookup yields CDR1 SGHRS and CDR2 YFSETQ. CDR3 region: CASSLQSEQYF. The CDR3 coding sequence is TGCGCCAGCAGCCTACAGTCCGAGCAGTACTTC.